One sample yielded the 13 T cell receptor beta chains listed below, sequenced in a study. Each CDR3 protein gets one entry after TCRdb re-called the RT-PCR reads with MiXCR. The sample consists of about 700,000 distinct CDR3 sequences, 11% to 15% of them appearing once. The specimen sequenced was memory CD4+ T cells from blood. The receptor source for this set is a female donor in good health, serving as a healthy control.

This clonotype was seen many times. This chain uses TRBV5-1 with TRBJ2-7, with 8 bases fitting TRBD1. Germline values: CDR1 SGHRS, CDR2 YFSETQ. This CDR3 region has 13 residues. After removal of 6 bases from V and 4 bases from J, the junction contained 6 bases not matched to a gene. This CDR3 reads CASNTGGSYEQYF. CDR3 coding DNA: TGCGCCAGCAATACAGGGGGTAGTTACGAGCAGTACTTC.

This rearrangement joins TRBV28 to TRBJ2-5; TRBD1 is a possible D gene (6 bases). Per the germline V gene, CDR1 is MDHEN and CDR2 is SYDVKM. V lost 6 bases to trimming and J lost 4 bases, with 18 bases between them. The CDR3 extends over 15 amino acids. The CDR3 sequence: CASSHRVPGRETQYF. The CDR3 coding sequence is TGTGCCAGCAGCCACAGGGTTCCCGGCCGAGAGACCCAGTACTTC.

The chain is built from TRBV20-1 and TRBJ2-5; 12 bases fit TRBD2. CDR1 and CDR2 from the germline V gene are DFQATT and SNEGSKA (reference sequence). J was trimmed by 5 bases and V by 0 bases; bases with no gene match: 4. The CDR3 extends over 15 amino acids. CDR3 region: CSARDHGLAGETQYF. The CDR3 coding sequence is TGCAGTGCTAGAGATCACGGACTAGCGGGGGAGACCCAGTACTTC.

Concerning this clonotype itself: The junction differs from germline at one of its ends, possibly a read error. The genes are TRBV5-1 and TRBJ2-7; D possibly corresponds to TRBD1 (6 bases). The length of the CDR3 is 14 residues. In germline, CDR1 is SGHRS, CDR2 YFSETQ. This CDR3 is CASSLDRRTYKQYF. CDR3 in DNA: TGCGCCAGCAGCCTAGACAGGAGAACCTACAAGCAGTACTTC.

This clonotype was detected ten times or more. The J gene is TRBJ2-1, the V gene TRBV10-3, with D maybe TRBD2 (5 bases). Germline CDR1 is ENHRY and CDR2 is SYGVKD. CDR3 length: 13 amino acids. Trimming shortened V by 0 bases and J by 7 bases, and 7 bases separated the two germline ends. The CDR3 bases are TGTGCCATCAGTGAGTCGACGGGGAATGAGCAGTTCTTC. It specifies CAISESTGNEQFF.

The CDR3 DNA reads TGCAGTGCTAGAGCAGGGAACACCGGGGAGCTGTTTTTT. Protein product: CSARAGNTGELFF. This chain joins TRBV20-1 and TRBJ2-2; D is unclear. This CDR3 is built from 13 residues. Trimming left V 1 base short and J 1 base short, with 4 bases between. Germline lookup yields CDR1 DFQATT and CDR2 SNEGSKA (reference sequence).

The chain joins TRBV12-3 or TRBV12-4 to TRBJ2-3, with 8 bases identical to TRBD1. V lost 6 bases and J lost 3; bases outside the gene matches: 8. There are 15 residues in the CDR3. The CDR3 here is CASRPDRVGTDTQYF. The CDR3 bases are TGTGCCAGCAGGCCGGACAGGGTGGGTACAGATACGCAGTATTTT.

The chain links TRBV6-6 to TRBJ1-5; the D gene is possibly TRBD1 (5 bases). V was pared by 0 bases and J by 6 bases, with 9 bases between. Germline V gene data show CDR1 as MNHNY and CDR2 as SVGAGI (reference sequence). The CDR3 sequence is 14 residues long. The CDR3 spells CASSYSEGTQPQHF. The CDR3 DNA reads TGTGCCAGCAGTTACTCGGAAGGGACTCAGCCCCAGCATTTT.

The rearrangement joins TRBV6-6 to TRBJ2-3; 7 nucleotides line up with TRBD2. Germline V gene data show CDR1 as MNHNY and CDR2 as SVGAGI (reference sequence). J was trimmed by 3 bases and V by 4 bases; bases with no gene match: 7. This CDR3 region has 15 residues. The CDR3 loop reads CASSSPAAGTDTQYF. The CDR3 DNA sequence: TGTGCCAGCAGTTCCCCCGCAGCGGGAACAGATACGCAGTATTTT.

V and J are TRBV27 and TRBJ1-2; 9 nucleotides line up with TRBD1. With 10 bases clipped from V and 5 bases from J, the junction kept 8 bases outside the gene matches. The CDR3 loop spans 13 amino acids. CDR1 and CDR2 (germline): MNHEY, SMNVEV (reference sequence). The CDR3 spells CATRGTGIYGYTF. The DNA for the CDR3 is TGTGCCACCCGAGGGACAGGGATATATGGCTACACCTTC.

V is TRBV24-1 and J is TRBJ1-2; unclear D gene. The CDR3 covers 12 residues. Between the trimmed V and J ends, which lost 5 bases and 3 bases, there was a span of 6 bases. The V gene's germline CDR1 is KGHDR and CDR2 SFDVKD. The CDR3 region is CATSGYDYGYTF. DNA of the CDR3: TGTGCCACCAGTGGATATGACTATGGCTACACCTTC.

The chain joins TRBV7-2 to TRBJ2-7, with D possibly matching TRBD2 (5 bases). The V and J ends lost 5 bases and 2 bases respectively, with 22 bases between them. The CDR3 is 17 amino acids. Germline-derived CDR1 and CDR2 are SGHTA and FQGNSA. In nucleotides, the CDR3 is TGTGCCAGCAGCCCAGAGGCGGGTCGGTACATTACCTACGAGCAGTACTTC. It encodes CASSPEAGRYITYEQYF.

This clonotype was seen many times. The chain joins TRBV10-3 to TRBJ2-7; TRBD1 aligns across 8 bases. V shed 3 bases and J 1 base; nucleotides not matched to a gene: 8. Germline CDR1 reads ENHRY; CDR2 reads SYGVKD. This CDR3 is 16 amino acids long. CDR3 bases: TGTGCCATCAGTGACAGGGGGCGAGGAGGGTCCTACGAGCAGTACTTC. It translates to CAISDRGRGGSYEQYF.